The 24 T cell receptor beta chains below all came from one sample that was sequenced in a study of T cell responses to AZD1222 COVID-19 vaccine. This table comes from immunoSEQ multiplex PCR, and its TCRdb copy is limited to in-frame clones, with some not included. The sample contains around 80,000 clones, approximately 90% of which appear only once. The specimen comprised peripheral blood, sampled 28 days after the second AZD1222 dose. These receptors all stem from an adult who received the AZD1222 COVID-19 vaccine.

The genes are TRBV11-2 and TRBJ2-3, with 12 bases aligning to TRBD2. Losses at the gene ends were 5 bases for V and 2 bases for J; bases not matched to a gene: 5. The CDR3 is 16 amino acids. Germline CDR1 SGHAT, CDR2 FQNNGV. The CDR3 DNA follows: TGTGCCAGCAGCCTCCGACTAGCGGGGGCCACAGATACGCAGTATTTT. It codes for CASSLRLAGATDTQYF.

The chain uses TRBV7-9 and TRBJ1-4; D possibly corresponds to TRBD1 (6 bases). CDR3 size: 12 residues. Germline assignment: CDR1 SEHNR and CDR2 FQNEAQ (reference sequence). Trimming stripped 5 bases from V and 8 bases from J, with 9 bases between. The CDR3 is CASSPRGEKLFF. CDR3 bases: TGTGCCAGCAGCCCCAGGGGCGAAAAACTGTTTTTT.

V gene TRBV6-4 combines with J gene TRBJ2-1, with D unresolved. CDR1 is MRHNA and CDR2 is SNTAGT in the germline V gene. This CDR3 comprises 13 residues. Trimming cost V 5 bases and J 5 bases, with 10 bases left between them. The CDR3 sequence is CASSIGENNEQFF. The CDR3 nucleotides read TGTGCCAGCAGTATTGGTGAGAACAATGAGCAGTTCTTC.

This clone was found a few times. A junction boundary mismatches the germline segment, possibly from a read error. The DNA of the CDR3 is TGTGCCACTCAGGGATTGGGGAACTCTGGCTACACCTTC. Translation gives CATQGLGNSGYTF. The rearrangement joins TRBV10-3 to TRBJ1-2; TRBD1 is a possible D gene (5 bases). The CDR3 length is 13 residues. Per germline, CDR1 ENHRY and CDR2 SYGVKD.

The chain recombines TRBV19 with TRBJ1-5, with D possibly matching TRBD1 (5 bases). V lost 3 bases to trimming and J lost 5 bases, with 8 bases between them. The CDR3 has 13 residues. The germline V gene encodes CDR1 LNHDA and CDR2 SQIVND (reference sequence). CDR3 nucleotide sequence: TGTGCCAGTAGTATCTTGGGGGATCAGCCCCAGCATTTT. It yields the protein CASSILGDQPQHF.

This chain joins TRBV5-1 and TRBJ2-5; no clear D. The V and J ends lost 0 bases and 0 bases respectively, with 6 bases between them. The CDR3 has 14 amino acids. Germline CDR1 SGHRS, CDR2 YFSETQ. The CDR3 DNA reads TGCGCCAGCAGCTTGGACGCGTACCAAGAGACCCAGTACTTC. It yields the protein CASSLDAYQETQYF.

The V gene is TRBV5-1, the J gene TRBJ1-1; TRBD1 matches at 7 bases. Germline trimming cut 0 bases from V and 3 bases from J; bases unmatched to any gene: 2. The germline gives CDR1 SGHRS, CDR2 YFSETQ. The CDR3 has 14 residues. In DNA, the CDR3 is TGCGCCAGCAGCTTGGCCAGGGGGGACACTGAAGCTTTCTTT. Translating gives CASSLARGDTEAFF.

The chain employs TRBV6-1 and TRBJ1-1; possibly TRBD1 for D (5 bases). From germline, CDR1 is MNHNS and CDR2 SASEGT. The CDR3 is made up of 15 amino acids. Trimming took 3 bases from V and 4 from J, leaving 15 bases between them. CDR3 loop: CASSDPPTGITEAFF. The CDR3 bases are TGTGCCAGCAGTGACCCCCCAACAGGTATCACTGAAGCTTTCTTT.

The chain recombines TRBV18 with TRBJ1-2; D unresolved. V was pared by 4 bases and J by 8 bases, with 14 bases between. CDR1 KGHSH and CDR2 LQKENI come from the germline V gene. CDR3 length: 13 amino acids. CDR3 nucleotides: TGTGCCAGCTCACTGCCGGCCGAAGAAGGCTACACCTTC. This codes for CASSLPAEEGYTF.

J is TRBJ2-7 and V is TRBV30; TRBD2 might be the D (6 bases). CDR1 and CDR2 from the germline V gene are GTSNPN and SVGIG (reference sequence). The CDR3 sequence is 15 residues long. Trimming shortened V by 2 bases and J by 0 bases, and 14 bases separated the two germline ends. CDR3 sequence (DNA): TGTGCCTGGAGTCGATTTAGCGGAAGCTCCTACGAGCAGTACTTC. Protein sequence: CAWSRFSGSSYEQYF.

The chain links TRBV9 to TRBJ1-6; 7 bases fit TRBD1. Trimming cost V 4 bases and J 5 bases; bases outside gene matches: 6. The germline V gene encodes CDR1 SGDLS and CDR2 YYNGEE. The CDR3 sequence is 15 residues long. CDR3 in DNA: TGTGCCAGCAGCCAGGGACAGTGGAATAATTCACCCCTCCACTTT. Encoded protein: CASSQGQWNNSPLHF.

This rearrangement joins TRBV7-2 to TRBJ1-1, with a weak D call TRBD1 (6 bases). This CDR3 is built from 15 residues. Trimming took 4 bases from V and 5 from J, leaving 17 bases between them. Per the germline V gene, CDR1 is SGHTA and CDR2 is FQGNSA. The CDR3 is CASSSTPGGWTEAFF. The CDR3 bases are TGTGCCAGCAGCTCGACTCCGGGGGGCTGGACTGAAGCTTTCTTT.

About this clone itself: At one end the junction does not follow the germline gene, possibly because of a read error. This rearrangement joins TRBV7-7 to TRBJ2-1; D is possibly TRBD2 (6 bases). This CDR3 region has 15 residues. Germline CDR1 SSHAT, CDR2 FNYEAQ (reference sequence). CDR3 amino acids: CASSLDGRSYNEQFF. The CDR3 bases are TGTGCTAGCAGCTTAGACGGGAGATCCTACAATGAGCAGTTCTTC.

The chain links TRBV3-1 (or the pseudogene TRBV3-2) to TRBJ1-5; no clear D gene. CDR1 and CDR2 (germline): LGHDT, YNNKEL (reference sequence). The CDR3 totals 15 residues. V dropped 1 base and J dropped 1 base, with 8 bases sitting between them. The CDR3 region is CASSQGPSSNQPQHF. CDR3 nucleotides: TGTGCCAGCAGCCAAGGACCTTCCAGCAATCAGCCCCAGCATTTT.

The chain uses TRBV7-9 and TRBJ1-6; no clear D gene. The germline V and J ends were trimmed by 5 bases and 10 bases, with 18 bases remaining between them. In germline, CDR1 is SEHNR, CDR2 FQNEAQ (reference sequence). The CDR3 runs 15 residues. CDR3 sequence (DNA): TGTGCCAGCAGCAGCCGTGCTTGGGTGGGGTCACCCCTCCACTTT. Protein: CASSSRAWVGSPLHF.

The rearrangement uses TRBV3-1 (or the pseudogene TRBV3-2) and TRBJ1-3; a weak D match, TRBD1 (6 bases). From germline, CDR1 is LGHDT and CDR2 YNNKEL (reference sequence). CDR3 length: 16 amino acids. V was trimmed by 4 bases and J by 0 bases, leaving 13 bases between them. The chain's CDR3 is CASSPLTGSSGNTIYF. The CDR3 DNA follows: TGTGCCAGCAGCCCCCTAACAGGGAGCTCTGGAAACACCATATATTTT.

This sequence joins TRBV10-3 and TRBJ2-1; 7 bases line up with TRBD2. Germline V lookup: CDR1 ENHRY, CDR2 SYGVKD. CDR3 size: 13 residues. V lost 6 bases and J lost 7; bases outside the gene matches: 6. The CDR3 DNA sequence: TGTGCCATCAGGGGCGGGGGTGGAAATGAGCAGTTCTTC. Amino acid sequence: CAIRGGGGNEQFF.

The chain uses TRBV5-1 and TRBJ1-2, with D tentatively TRBD1 (6 bases). The CDR3 length is 12 residues. The V gene lost 4 bases and the J gene lost 8 bases, with 12 bases spanning the gap. CDR1 SGHRS and CDR2 YFSETQ come from the germline V gene. The CDR3 DNA reads as TGCGCCAGCAGCCGGGACATCGGGGGCTACACCTTC. It is translated as CASSRDIGGYTF.

The chain carries TRBV19 and TRBJ2-1; 12 positions agree with TRBD2. Losses at the gene ends were 5 bases for V and 3 bases for J; bases not matched to a gene: 5. CDR1 is LNHDA, CDR2 SQIVND, per germline (reference sequence). This CDR3 has 16 amino acids. As DNA, the CDR3 is TGTGCCAGTAGTCAGTCTAGCGGGAGGGACTACAATGAGCAGTTCTTC. Translating gives CASSQSSGRDYNEQFF. The complete variable domain, with remaining parts taken from reference TRBV19 and TRBJ2-1, reads DGGITQSPKYLFRKEGQNVTLSCEQNLNHDAMYWYRQDPGQGLRLIYYSQIVNDFQKGDIAEGYSVSREKKESFPLTVTSAQKNPTAFYLCASSQSSGRDYNEQFFGPGTRLTVL.

The chain is built from TRBV7-2 and TRBJ2-2, with no clear D. V gave up 2 bases and J gave up 4 bases, with 2 bases separating them. CDR3 length: 12 amino acids. From germline, CDR1 is SGHTA and CDR2 FQGNSA. The CDR3 bases are TGTGCCAGCAGCTTAATCACCGGGGAGCTGTTTTTT. It codes for CASSLITGELFF.

The gene calls are TRBV4-1 and TRBJ2-3; D gene ambiguous. The ends were cut back, 0 bases at V and 4 bases at J, with 5 bases in the middle. The length of the CDR3 is 13 residues. Germline CDR1 MGHRA, CDR2 YSYEKL. CDR3: CASSQDTPDTQYF. Here the CDR3 DNA reads TGCGCCAGCAGCCAAGATACCCCAGATACGCAGTATTTT.

The gene calls are TRBV28 and TRBJ2-1; 8 bases fit TRBD2. The CDR3 is 14 residues long. With V trimmed by 8 bases and J by 4 bases, 7 bases remained unmatched. Germline CDR1 MDHEN, CDR2 SYDVKM. The CDR3 DNA is TGTGCCAGCGGAGAGCGGGAGAGGTACAATGAGCAGTTCTTC. Translation gives CASGERERYNEQFF.

The chain is built from TRBV5-1 and TRBJ1-4; 7 nucleotides line up with TRBD1. Germline V gene data show CDR1 as SGHRS and CDR2 as YFSETQ. The CDR3 extends over 15 amino acids. The V segment lost 0 bases and the J segment 4 bases; nucleotides outside the gene matches: 3. The CDR3: CASSLGGTDNEKLFF. CDR3 DNA: TGCGCCAGCAGCTTGGGCGGGACAGATAATGAAAAACTGTTTTTT.

The rearrangement uses TRBV10-1 and TRBJ2-7; TRBD2 matches 10 bases. With 1 base clipped from V and 2 bases from J, the junction kept 2 bases outside the gene matches. CDR3 length: 15 amino acids. Germline V lookup: CDR1 WNHNN, CDR2 SYGVQD (reference sequence). The CDR3 coding sequence is TGCGCCAGCAGTGAGTGGAGCGGGAGGGCCTACGAGCAGTACTTC. It is translated as CASSEWSGRAYEQYF.